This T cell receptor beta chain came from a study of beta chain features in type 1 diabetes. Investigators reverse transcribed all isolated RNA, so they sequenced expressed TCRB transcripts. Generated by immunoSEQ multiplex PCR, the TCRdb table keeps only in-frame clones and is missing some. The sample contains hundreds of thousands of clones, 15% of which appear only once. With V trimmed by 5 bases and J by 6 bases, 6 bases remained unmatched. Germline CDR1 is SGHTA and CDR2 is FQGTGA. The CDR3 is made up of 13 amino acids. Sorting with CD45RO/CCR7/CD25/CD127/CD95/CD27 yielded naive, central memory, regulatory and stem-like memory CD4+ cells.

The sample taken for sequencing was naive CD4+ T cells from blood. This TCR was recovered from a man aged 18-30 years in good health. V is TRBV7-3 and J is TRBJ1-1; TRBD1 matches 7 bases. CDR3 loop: CASSTDREAEAFF. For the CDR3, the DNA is TGTGCCAGCAGCACCGACAGGGAAGCTGAAGCTTTCTTT. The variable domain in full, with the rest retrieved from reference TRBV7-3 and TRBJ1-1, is GAGVSQTPSNKVTEKGKYVELRCDPISGHTALYWYRQSLGQGPEFLIYFQGTGAADDSGLPNDRFFAVRPEGSVSTLKIQRTERGDSAVYLCASSTDREAEAFFGQGTRLTVV.